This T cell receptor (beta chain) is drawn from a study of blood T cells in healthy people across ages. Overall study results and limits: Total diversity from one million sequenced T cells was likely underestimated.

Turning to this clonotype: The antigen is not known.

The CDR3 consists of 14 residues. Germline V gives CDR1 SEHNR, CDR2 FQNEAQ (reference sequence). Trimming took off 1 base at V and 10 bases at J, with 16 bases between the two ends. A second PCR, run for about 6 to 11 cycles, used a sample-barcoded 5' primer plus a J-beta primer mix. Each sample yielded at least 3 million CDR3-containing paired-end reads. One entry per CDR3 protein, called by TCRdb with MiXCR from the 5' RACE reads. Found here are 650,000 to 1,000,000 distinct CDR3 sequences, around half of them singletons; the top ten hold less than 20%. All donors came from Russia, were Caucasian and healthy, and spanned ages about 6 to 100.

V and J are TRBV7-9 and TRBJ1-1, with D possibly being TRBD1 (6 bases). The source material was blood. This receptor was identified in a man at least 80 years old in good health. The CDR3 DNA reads TGTGCCAGCAGCTTAGGAACCGGGACACGTGTAGCTTTCTTT. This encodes CASSLGTGTRVAFF.